This T cell receptor beta chain emerged from a study of a mutant IDH1 vaccine in newly diagnosed glioma. Study at large: Treated patients had a mean age of approximately 40 years and a sex split that was around 62% male and roughly 40% female.

Specified time point: baseline, week 1 (first vaccination visit). Described treatment: pre-vaccination baseline after standard-of-care therapy. New astrocytomas of WHO grade 3 or 4 that were IDH1-mutant and ATRX-lost were found in the donors. Deletions cut 7 bases from V and 4 bases from J, with 21 bases between. Per the germline V gene, CDR1 is SGHNT and CDR2 is YYREEE (reference sequence). There are 15 residues in the CDR3. Clones were sequenced by immunoSEQ multiplex PCR, and TCRdb holds only the in-frame ones, with some missing. The repertoire holds around 33,000 clones, with 80% to 85% as singletons.

The material was peripheral blood mononuclear cells (PBMCs), obtained from a glioma patient treated with radiotherapy, temozolomide or both. This chain uses TRBV5-4 with TRBJ2-7; D remains ambiguous. This receptor was obtained from a man aged 50-59 years with glioma. Some clones in this sample may be carry-over from other donors' samples. This CDR3 is CASSAPGLPPYEQYF. The CDR3 nucleotides are TGTGCCAGCTCGGCCCCCGGCCTTCCACCGTACGAGCAGTACTTC.